The 10 T cell receptor beta chains given below trace back to one sample, sequenced in a study of T cells in Graves' hyperthyroidism and ophthalmopathy (dated by TCRdb to between 2018 and 2021). Library preparation used multiplex PCR. The instrument given in TCRdb is Illumina HiSeq 2000. TCR beta CDR3 regions were amplified from RNA transcripts. The first round of RT-PCR for the TCR CDR3 was performed with the HTBI primer set and the Qiagen OneStep RT-PCR kit. TCRdb ran its own pipeline on the public reads, namely fastp trimming at Q25 and MiXCR clone calling, and kept in-frame beta chains. Rows with a matching CDR3 protein are joined into one entry that keeps the most common DNA and genes. The sample records under 650,000 distinct CDR3 sequences, about 17% of which are singletons. The biggest ten clones account for less than 4.5% of the sample. The sequencing input was blood. The receptors derive from a woman aged 25 to 39 with Graves' hyperthyroidism.

For the CDR3, the DNA is TGCAGTGCTAGTTTCGGGGACGGATATAGCAATCAGCCCCAGCATTTT. Its protein product is CSASFGDGYSNQPQHF. The chain combines TRBV20-1 with TRBJ1-5; tentative D call: TRBD1 (5 bases). The CDR3 sequence is 16 residues long. The germline V gene encodes CDR1 DFQATT and CDR2 SNEGSKA (reference sequence). V lost 3 bases and J lost 0, with 15 bases in between.

This clonotype was counted a few times. V is TRBV19 and J is TRBJ2-7, with 7 nucleotides matching TRBD1. The CDR3 has 15 residues. Trimming at V came to 3 bases and at J to 3 bases, leaving 8 bases not matched to a gene. In germline, CDR1 is LNHDA, CDR2 SQIVND (reference sequence). Here the CDR3 reads CASSIGAGGYYEQYF. The CDR3 coding sequence is TGTGCCAGTAGTATTGGGGCAGGGGGTTACTACGAGCAGTACTTC.

The chain joins TRBV5-1 to TRBJ2-3; D not certain. Germline V gene data show CDR1 as SGHRS and CDR2 as YFSETQ. Trimming stripped 0 bases from V and 2 bases from J, with 10 bases between. The CDR3 runs to 15 residues. CDR3 sequence reads: CASSLAASLTDTQYF. The DNA of the CDR3 is TGCGCCAGCAGCTTGGCCGCCAGCCTCACAGATACGCAGTATTTT. Full variable domain (remainder filled in from reference TRBV5-1 and TRBJ2-3): KAGVTQTPRYLIKTRGQQVTLSCSPISGHRSVSWYQQTPGQGLQFLFEYFSETQRNKGNFPGRFSGRQFSNSRSEMNVSTLELGDSALYLCASSLAASLTDTQYFGPGTRLTVL.

This clonotype was observed at least ten times. The chain uses TRBV27 and TRBJ2-1; no clear D gene. V shed 2 bases and J shed 6 bases, with 8 bases lying between them. Germline CDR1 MNHEY, CDR2 SMNVEV (reference sequence). The CDR3 totals 13 residues. CDR3 in DNA: TGTGCCAGCAGTTTACGAGGCCCCAATGAGCAGTTCTTC. Translating gives CASSLRGPNEQFF.

A word on this clonotype: A read error may produce the germline difference seen at one junction end. The CDR3 nucleotides read TGTGCCACCGGTGAGCGGGACTACTACAATGAGCAGTTCTTC. This sequence encodes CATGERDYYNEQFF. This chain connects TRBV24-1 to TRBJ2-1, with 7 bases that match TRBD2. This CDR3 contains 14 residues. The germline V gene has CDR1 KGHDR and CDR2 SFDVKD.

This sequence joins TRBV9 and TRBJ1-6; D might be TRBD1 (6 bases). V dropped 3 bases and J dropped 1 base, with 20 bases sitting between them. Germline CDR1 reads SGDLS; CDR2 reads YYNGEE. This CDR3 has 19 amino acids. The CDR3 protein is CASSARGQRGWSYNSPLHF. The CDR3 coding sequence is TGTGCCAGCAGCGCCCGGGGGCAGAGGGGTTGGTCCTATAATTCACCCCTCCACTTT.

This clonotype was seen ten or more times. The chain combines TRBV28 with TRBJ2-3; D is unresolved. CDR1 MDHEN and CDR2 SYDVKM come from the germline V gene. This CDR3 spans 13 amino acids. Trimming left V 5 bases short and J 5 bases short, with 11 bases between. The CDR3 sequence: CASSTPSLDTQYF. The CDR3, as DNA: TGTGCCAGCAGTACCCCGTCCCTAGATACGCAGTATTTT. Combining the CDR3 with reference TRBV28 and TRBJ2-3 gives the whole variable domain DVKVTQSSRYLVKRTGEKVFLECVQDMDHENMFWYRQDPGLGLRLIYFSYDVKMKEKGDIPEGYSVSREKKERFSLILESASTNQTSMYLCASSTPSLDTQYFGPGTRLTVL.

V usage is TRBV5-1 and J usage is TRBJ1-2; no clear D gene. Germline assignment: CDR1 SGHRS and CDR2 YFSETQ. The CDR3 sequence is 13 residues long. V was clipped by 0 bases and J by 5 bases, with 8 bases between them. Written as DNA, the CDR3 is TGCGCCAGCAGCTTGGACACTTTTTATGGCTACACCTTC. This encodes CASSLDTFYGYTF.

This clonotype has ten or more counts. This chain joins TRBV12-3 or TRBV12-4 and TRBJ2-2, with 9 positions matching TRBD2. With 7 bases clipped from V and 3 bases from J, the junction kept 9 bases outside the gene matches. This CDR3 contains 16 residues. The CDR3 reads CASNSGSRGHTGELFF. The CDR3 bases are TGTGCCAGCAATAGCGGGAGTCGTGGTCACACCGGGGAGCTGTTTTTT.

V and J are TRBV20-1 and TRBJ2-5; D ambiguous. This CDR3 spans 15 amino acids. Germline lookup yields CDR1 DFQATT and CDR2 SNEGSKA (reference sequence). The V end was cut by 0 bases, the J end by 3 bases, with 14 bases between. CDR3 sequence: CSARDPSGREETQYF. In nucleotides, the CDR3 is TGCAGTGCTAGAGATCCATCAGGACGGGAAGAGACCCAGTACTTC.